What follows are 18 T cell receptor beta chains derived from one specimen sequenced in a study of blood T cell repertoires in COVID-19. Data came from immunoSEQ multiplex PCR; TCRdb stores just in-frame clones and leaves some out. The data show 240,000 or so clones, with around 87% seen just once and less than 8.5% held by the top ten. Sequences were obtained from peripheral blood. The receptors come from a woman in her seventies with active or convalescent COVID-19.

The J gene is TRBJ2-7, the V gene TRBV4-3, with 7 bases matching TRBD2. Germline CDR1 LGHNA, CDR2 YSLEER. With V trimmed by 1 base and J by 1 base, 4 bases remained unmatched. The CDR3 extends over 15 amino acids. CDR3 protein: CASSQAAGSSYEQYF. The CDR3 nucleotides read TGCGCCAGCAGCCAAGCAGCGGGGTCTTCCTACGAGCAGTACTTC.

The rearrangement uses TRBV5-8 and TRBJ1-5, with 9 bases matching TRBD1. V shed 2 bases, J shed 5 bases, and the junction held 8 bases outside the gene matches. Looked up from germline, CDR1 is SGHTS and CDR2 is YDEGEE. This CDR3 has 16 residues. CDR3 sequence: CASSFLLGQGDQPQHF. DNA of the CDR3: TGTGCCAGCAGCTTTCTTTTGGGACAGGGCGATCAGCCCCAGCATTTT.

The chain recombines TRBV10-3 with TRBJ1-2; the D gene is possibly TRBD1 (5 bases). The germline V and J ends were trimmed by 3 bases and 1 base, with 9 bases remaining between them. The germline V gene has CDR1 ENHRY and CDR2 SYGVKD. This CDR3 is 14 amino acids long. The CDR3 is CAISELQDNYGYTF. The CDR3 nucleotides are TGTGCCATCAGTGAACTACAGGATAACTATGGCTACACCTTC.

The V call is TRBV27, the J call TRBJ1-4; D might be TRBD1 (6 bases). Trimming removed 9 bases from V and 6 bases from J, with 17 bases in between. CDR3 length: 14 residues. From germline, CDR1 is MNHEY and CDR2 SMNVEV (reference sequence). Here the CDR3 DNA reads TGTGCCAGTAGCCGGCAGGGGAAGGATGAAAAACTGTTTTTT. Translation: CASSRQGKDEKLFF.

The chain carries TRBV24-1 and TRBJ1-6; 7 nucleotides agree with TRBD1. CDR3 size: 16 residues. V lost 4 bases, J lost 7 bases, and 9 bases stayed unmatched. Germline V gene sequence: CDR1 KGHDR, CDR2 SFDVKD. The CDR3 protein is CATSETAGTENSPLHF. For the CDR3, the DNA is TGTGCCACCAGTGAAACCGCCGGGACAGAAAATTCACCCCTCCACTTT.

V is TRBV29-1 and J is TRBJ2-5; no definite D call. CDR3 length: 11 amino acids. Trimming took off 2 bases at V and 4 bases at J, with 5 bases between the two ends. The germline V gene has CDR1 SQVTM and CDR2 ANQGSEA. This chain's CDR3 is CSVEQRETQYF. CDR3 bases: TGCAGCGTTGAACAGCGAGAGACCCAGTACTTC. Using reference TRBV29-1 and TRBJ2-5 for the parts outside the CDR3, the full variable domain is SAVISQKPSRDICQRGTSLTIQCQVDSQVTMMFWYRQQPGQSLTLIATANQGSEATYESGFVIDKFPISRPNLTFSTLTVSNMSPEDSSIYLCSVEQRETQYFGPGTRLLVL.

J is TRBJ1-2 and V is TRBV29-1, with 8 bases fitting TRBD1. Germline V lookup: CDR1 SQVTM, CDR2 ANQGSEA. Losses at the gene ends were 6 bases for V and 6 bases for J; bases not matched to a gene: 12. The CDR3 covers 14 residues. CDR3 in DNA: TGCAGCGTCATAGATCCGGACAGGGTCCATGGCTACACCTTC. This translates into CSVIDPDRVHGYTF.

The chain uses TRBV19 and TRBJ1-1; 8 bases fit TRBD1. Germline V lookup: CDR1 LNHDA, CDR2 SQIVND (reference sequence). Trimming took 7 bases from V and 7 from J; bases not matched to a gene: 11. The CDR3 spans 14 residues. The DNA for the CDR3 is TGTGCCAGTACGCCCGGGACAGGCCCGGTTGAAGCTTTCTTT. Translated: CASTPGTGPVEAFF.

This clone was detected once. The rearrangement joins TRBV18 to TRBJ2-3; D is possibly TRBD2 (6 bases). The CDR3 loop spans 15 amino acids. Between the trimmed V and J ends, which lost 5 bases and 0 bases, there was a span of 12 bases. Germline V gene sequence: CDR1 KGHSH, CDR2 LQKENI. CDR3 DNA sequence: TGTGCCAGCTCAGTTAGCGGAGCAAGCACAGATACGCAGTATTTT. The encoded protein is CASSVSGASTDTQYF.

The chain joins TRBV3-1 (or the pseudogene TRBV3-2) to TRBJ2-2; tentatively, D is TRBD2 (7 bases). The CDR3 totals 18 residues. CDR1 is LGHDT, CDR2 YNNKEL, per germline (reference sequence). V was clipped by 0 bases and J by 1 base, with 15 bases between them. This CDR3 reads CASSQEVGGVLNTGELFF. CDR3 coding DNA: TGTGCCAGCAGCCAAGAGGTAGGGGGGGTGCTGAACACCGGGGAGCTGTTTTTT.

The CDR3 sequence is CAINPGTGSYNSPLHF. The CDR3 coding sequence is TGTGCCATCAACCCCGGGACAGGCTCCTATAATTCACCCCTCCACTTT. The chain is built from TRBV10-3 and TRBJ1-6; TRBD1 matches at 8 bases. CDR1 and CDR2 (germline): ENHRY, SYGVKD. The CDR3 runs 16 residues. The junction had 5 bases not matched to a gene; V was cut back by 7 bases and J by 0 bases.

The rearrangement joins TRBV29-1 to TRBJ1-4; the D is unclear. Germline CDR1 SQVTM, CDR2 ANQGSEA. Trimming pared 5 bases from V and 0 bases from J, leaving 7 bases between. The CDR3 runs 13 residues. The CDR3 DNA is TGCAGCGTTAGCGCCGCAACTAATGAAAAACTGTTTTTT. This translates into CSVSAATNEKLFF.

This chain joins TRBV7-2 and TRBJ2-7; D call uncertain. V was clipped by 1 base and J by 5 bases, with 6 bases between them. The CDR3 extends over 12 amino acids. Germline values: CDR1 SGHTA, CDR2 FQGNSA. The CDR3 loop is CASSLDYNEQYF. Here the CDR3 DNA reads TGTGCCAGCAGCTTAGACTACAACGAGCAGTACTTC.

V gene TRBV24-1 combines with J gene TRBJ1-5, with D possibly TRBD1 on 5 matching bases. Germline CDR1 is KGHDR and CDR2 is SFDVKD. The CDR3 spans 14 residues. V was pared by 0 bases and J by 11 bases, with 13 bases between. CDR3 coding DNA: TGTGCCACCAGTGATTTGCGTGGGGGGGGTGCCCAGCATTTT. Translation gives CATSDLRGGGAQHF.

The chain has TRBV18 and TRBJ2-2, with 7 bases matching TRBD1. V gave up 3 bases and J gave up 7 bases; unmatched junction bases: 8. The CDR3 loop spans 15 amino acids. The germline V gene encodes CDR1 KGHSH and CDR2 LQKENI. The CDR3 DNA sequence: TGTGCCAGCTCACCGGGACAGCGTTCAAGCGGGGAGCTGTTTTTT. Protein: CASSPGQRSSGELFF.

The chain combines TRBV5-1 with TRBJ1-2, with 9 positions matching TRBD1. J gave up 8 bases and V 4 bases, and 12 bases lay outside the gene matches. CDR3 size: 15 residues. Germline V lookup: CDR1 SGHRS, CDR2 YFSETQ. The CDR3 nucleotides are TGCGCCAGCAGCCCGTCCCGGGACAGGGTGGGAGGCTACACCTTC. Its protein is CASSPSRDRVGGYTF.

The chain employs TRBV19 and TRBJ1-1; D is perhaps TRBD1 (6 bases). In germline, CDR1 is LNHDA, CDR2 SQIVND (reference sequence). The CDR3 loop spans 13 amino acids. Trimming pared 4 bases from V and 0 bases from J, leaving 6 bases between. The CDR3 region is CASSNRVNTEAFF. CDR3 sequence (DNA): TGTGCCAGTAGTAACAGGGTGAACACTGAAGCTTTCTTT.

The genes are TRBV7-2 and TRBJ1-2; D call uncertain. The CDR3 spans 15 residues. V was clipped by 1 base and J by 4 bases, with 13 bases between them. Germline V gene sequence: CDR1 SGHTA, CDR2 FQGNSA. CDR3 sequence reads: CASSLGPPGFYGYTF. CDR3 bases: TGTGCCAGCAGCTTAGGTCCCCCGGGTTTCTATGGCTACACCTTC. Based on the CDR3 plus reference TRBV7-2 and TRBJ1-2, the full variable domain is GAGVSQSPSNKVTEKGKDVELRCDPISGHTALYWYRQSLGQGLEFLIYFQGNSAPDKSGLPSDRFSAERTGGSVSTLTIQRTQQEDSAVYLCASSLGPPGFYGYTFGSGTRLTVV.